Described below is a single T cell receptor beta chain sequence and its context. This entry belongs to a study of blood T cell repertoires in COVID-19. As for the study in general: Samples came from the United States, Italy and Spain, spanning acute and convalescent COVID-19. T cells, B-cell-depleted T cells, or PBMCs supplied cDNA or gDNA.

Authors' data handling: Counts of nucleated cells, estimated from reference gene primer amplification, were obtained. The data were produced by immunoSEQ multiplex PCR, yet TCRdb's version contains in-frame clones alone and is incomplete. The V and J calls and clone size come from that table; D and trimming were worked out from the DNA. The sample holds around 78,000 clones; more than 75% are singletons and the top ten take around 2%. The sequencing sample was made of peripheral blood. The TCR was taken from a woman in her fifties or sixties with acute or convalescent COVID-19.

In nucleotides, the CDR3 is TGTGCCAGCAGTTACCCGGACAGGGGTATTACTGATACCTACGAGCAGTACTTC. Translating it yields CASSYPDRGITDTYEQYF. The chain has TRBV6-2 or TRBV6-3 and TRBJ2-7, with 9 nucleotides matching TRBD1. The CDR3 contains 18 residues. The germline gives CDR1 MNHEY, CDR2 SVGEGT. The J segment lost 2 bases and the V segment lost 2 bases, leaving 13 bases of the junction unmatched.